The clone carrying this T cell receptor beta chain was detected a few times. Its antigen remains unidentified. The data stem from a study of PD-1 blockade in classical Hodgkin lymphoma. Time point given: cycle 4 day 1 (C4D1), after more than five weeks of nivolumab. All patients experienced relapse after autologous stem cell transplantation, and brentuximab vedotin exposure was variable. Magnetic negative selection of thawed PBMCs yielded the CD8+ T cells. Patients reached a best response of complete response, partial response or progressive disease. The CDR3 has 16 residues. Germline V gene lookup returns CDR1 MGHRA and CDR2 YSYEKL. V was trimmed by 8 bases and J by 4 bases, leaving 21 bases between them. General observations from the study: Prior to therapy, complete responders displayed diversity much like that of newly diagnosed patients. Researchers reported that CD4+ TCR diversity, though not CD8+, rose significantly by C4D1. Relative to healthy donors, newly diagnosed patients reportedly had lower baseline TCR diversity, which was reported as lower still in relapsed/refractory patients.

Produced via immunoSEQ multiplex PCR; TCRdb's table is partial and in-frame only. The sample carries around 6,200 clones, almost 75% recorded once. V gene TRBV4-1 combines with J gene TRBJ1-5; D is unclear. This material consisted of CD8+ T cells from blood, taken before the fourth cycle of nivolumab. This receptor was taken from a human donor with classical Hodgkin lymphoma. The CDR3 nucleotides read TGCGCCAGCCCCAGCGGACCCACCGAAACAAATCAGCCCCAGCATTTT. It encodes CASPSGPTETNQPQHF.